This T cell receptor beta chain appears in the sequencing data of a study of shared clonotypes between healthy human individuals. The table came from immunoSEQ multiplex PCR; TCRdb's copy has only in-frame clones and leaves some out. The data contain millions of clones, 85% to 95% of them seen just once; the ten biggest clones take up 0.35% to 0.45%. V shed 4 bases and J 2 bases; nucleotides not matched to a gene: 5. CDR3 length: 15 amino acids. The germline gives CDR1 MDHEN, CDR2 SYDVKM. The chain couples TRBV28 to TRBJ1-5; 7 bases are shared with TRBD1. The material sequenced was naive CD4+ T cells from PBMCs. The subset: CD45RA+ positively selected. The TCR comes from a man younger than 30 in good health. Some clones in this sample may be carry-over from other donors' samples. CDR3 DNA sequence: TGTGCCAGCAGTTGGGACGACAGGGGCAATCAGCCCCAGCATTTT. This encodes CASSWDDRGNQPQHF.